The rows below give T cell receptor beta chains drawn from one sample of a study of shared clonotypes between healthy human individuals. Sequenced by immunoSEQ multiplex PCR; TCRdb stores in-frame clones only, minus some. The sample shows approximately 470,000 clones, 81% of them seen only once. Source material: PBMCs. These TCRs come from a woman in her forties in good health. Some clones in this sample may be carry-over from other donors' samples. Each CDR3 is given with its conserved first and last residue. A D gene is named only where the DNA matches it firmly. A clone size is listed for some rows: how often the clone was seen (once, few, many), or a class if it is expanded.

D gene	clone size	V gene	J gene	CDR3 DNA	CDR3 protein
TRBD1	-	TRBV18	TRBJ2-7	TGTGCCAGCTCCCCTACGGGACAGGGGGCCTACGAGCAGTACTTC	CASSPTGQGAYEQYF
TRBD2	-	TRBV7-8	TRBJ2-7	TGTGCCAGCAGCTTATTCGTAGCGGGAGGGCCGTACGAGCAGTACTTC	CASSLFVAGGPYEQYF
-	-	TRBV30	TRBJ1-1	TGTGCCTGGAGTCCCCGGGGGAGCACTGAAGCTTTCTTT	CAWSPRGSTEAFF
TRBD2	-	TRBV2	TRBJ2-5	TGTGCCAGCAGTGAGTCTAGCGGGAGACAGACCCAGTACTTC	CASSESSGRQTQYF
TRBD1	many	TRBV7-3	TRBJ2-3	TGTGCCAGCAGCCGCAGGGGGCGTCTGAGCACAGATACGCAGTATTTT	CASSRRGRLSTDTQYF
-	once	TRBV28	TRBJ1-1	TGTGCCAGCAGTTTAGCTGGGTCGGCGCGCTTCTTT	CASSLAGSARFF
-	-	TRBV5-4	TRBJ2-7	TGTGCCAGCAGCACCGGGGGCGGAGTATACGAGCAGTACTTC	CASSTGGGVYEQYF
TRBD2	-	TRBV4-2	TRBJ2-1	TGTGCCAGCAGCCAAGGTAGCGGGAGGCTTAATGAGCAGTTCTTC	CASSQGSGRLNEQFF
-	-	TRBV27	TRBJ2-7	TGTGCCAGCAGTTTATCAGGCGGCTACGAGCAGTACTTC	CASSLSGGYEQYF
-	once	TRBV5-1	TRBJ1-5	TGCGCCAGCAGCTTGGAGGGTCAGCCCCAGCATTTT	CASSLEGQPQHF
-	once	TRBV4-2	TRBJ1-5	TGTGCCAGCAGCCAAGATCTGCGGGGGTATCAGCCCCAGCATTTT	CASSQDLRGYQPQHF
TRBD1	-	TRBV7-2	TRBJ1-2	TGTGCCAGCAGCATCGACAGGGGAAACTATGGCTACACCTTC	CASSIDRGNYGYTF
-	-	TRBV25-1	TRBJ2-1	TGTGCCAGCAGTGATACGGGTGGCTCCTACAATGAGCAGTTCTTC	CASSDTGGSYNEQFF
TRBD1	-	TRBV29-1	TRBJ2-1	TGCAGCGGCGACAGGGGCTCCGGCAATGAGCAGTTCTTC	CSGDRGSGNEQFF
-	few	TRBV6-1	TRBJ1-5	TGTGCCAGCAGCGATTATAGCAATCAGCCCCAGCATTTT	CASSDYSNQPQHF
TRBD2	-	TRBV4-2	TRBJ2-5	TGTGCCAGCAGCCAGAGAGGACTAGCGGGATCGGGCGAGACCCAGTACTTC	CASSQRGLAGSGETQYF
-	-	TRBV6-1	TRBJ2-7	TGTGCCAGCAGTGATCGGGCGGGACCGCCTTTCGGGTACGAGCAGTACTTC	CASSDRAGPPFGYEQYF
TRBD2	-	TRBV6-6	TRBJ2-1	TGTGCCAGCAGAGGAACCAGCGGGAGGAACAATGAGCAGTTCTTC	CASRGTSGRNNEQFF
TRBD1	few	TRBV7-9	TRBJ1-5	TGTGCCAGCAGCTTAGGCTCGACAGGGATTGAAGGCAATCAGCCCCAGCATTTT	CASSLGSTGIEGNQPQHF
TRBD2	medium-sized	TRBV6-5	TRBJ2-1	TGTGCCAGCAGTTACAGGCGGGAGGTTCCCAATGAGCAGTTCTTC	CASSYRREVPNEQFF